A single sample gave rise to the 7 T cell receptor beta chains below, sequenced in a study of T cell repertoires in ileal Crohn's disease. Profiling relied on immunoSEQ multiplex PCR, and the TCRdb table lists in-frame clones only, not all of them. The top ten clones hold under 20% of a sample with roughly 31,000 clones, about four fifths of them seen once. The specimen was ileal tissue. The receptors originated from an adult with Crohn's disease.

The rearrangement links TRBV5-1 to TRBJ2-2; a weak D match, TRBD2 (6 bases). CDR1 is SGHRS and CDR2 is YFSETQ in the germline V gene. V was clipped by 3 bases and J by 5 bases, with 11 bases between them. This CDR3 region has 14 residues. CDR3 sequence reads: CASSSGTPTGELFF. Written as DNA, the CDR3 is TGCGCCAGCAGCTCAGGGACTCCGACCGGGGAGCTGTTTTTT.

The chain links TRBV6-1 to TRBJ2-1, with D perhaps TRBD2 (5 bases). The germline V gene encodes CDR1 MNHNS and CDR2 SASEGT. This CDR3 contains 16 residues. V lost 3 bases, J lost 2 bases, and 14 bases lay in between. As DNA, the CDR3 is TGTGCCAGCAGTGAGGCTAGCCTACCTCCCTACAATGAGCAGTTCTTC. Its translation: CASSEASLPPYNEQFF.

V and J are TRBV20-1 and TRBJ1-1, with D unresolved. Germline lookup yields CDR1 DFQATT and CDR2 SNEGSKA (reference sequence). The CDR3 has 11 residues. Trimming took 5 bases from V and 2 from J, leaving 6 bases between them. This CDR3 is CSASLNTEAFF. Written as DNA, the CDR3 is TGCAGTGCTTCCCTAAACACTGAAGCTTTCTTT.

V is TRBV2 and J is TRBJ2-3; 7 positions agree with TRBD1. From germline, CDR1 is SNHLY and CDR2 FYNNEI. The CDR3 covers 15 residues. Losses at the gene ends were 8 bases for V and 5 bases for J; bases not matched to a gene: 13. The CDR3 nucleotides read TGTGCCAGCGTTTCGAGGGGGCTCGGTGGAGATACGCAGTATTTT. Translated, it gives CASVSRGLGGDTQYF.

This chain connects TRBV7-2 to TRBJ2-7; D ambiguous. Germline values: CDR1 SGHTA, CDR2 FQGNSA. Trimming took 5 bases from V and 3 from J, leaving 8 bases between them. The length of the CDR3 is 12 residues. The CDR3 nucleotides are TGTGCCAGCAGCCTTGTCCGCTACGAGCAGTACTTC. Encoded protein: CASSLVRYEQYF.

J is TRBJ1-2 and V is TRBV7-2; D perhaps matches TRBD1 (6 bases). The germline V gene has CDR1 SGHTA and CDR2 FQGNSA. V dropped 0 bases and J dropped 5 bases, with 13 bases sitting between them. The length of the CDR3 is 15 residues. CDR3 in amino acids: CASSLAVGGQYGYTF. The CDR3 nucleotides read TGTGCCAGCAGCTTAGCTGTCGGGGGGCAGTATGGCTACACCTTC.

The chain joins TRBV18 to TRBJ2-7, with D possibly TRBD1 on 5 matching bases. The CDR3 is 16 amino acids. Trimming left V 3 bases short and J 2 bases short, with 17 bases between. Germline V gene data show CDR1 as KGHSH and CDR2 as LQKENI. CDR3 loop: CASSPNTPDKPYEQYF. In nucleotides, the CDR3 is TGTGCCAGCTCACCTAATACACCGGACAAGCCCTACGAGCAGTACTTC.